The source of this TCR beta chain is a study of T-cell memory formation after mild COVID-19. Study background: The two donors had largely donor-specific TCR clusters.

In regard to this clonotype: As yet, its antigen is unknown.

CDR1 is SGHVT, CDR2 SQSDAQ, per germline. The junction had 11 bases not matched to a gene; V was cut back by 5 bases and J by 4 bases. The CDR3 runs to 16 residues. Study-wide findings and caveats: Clones which contracted sat mainly in CM and EM if CD4+, and in EMRA if CD8+. Day 15 to 85 contracting clones showed balanced CD4/CD8; later expanders leaned CD4+. Memory from before infection featured some responding clones, which suggests cross-reactive memory joined.

Via MiXCR, TCRdb re-called the 5' RACE reads, giving one row per CDR3 protein. The data contain some 260,000 distinct CDR3 sequences, less than 20% of them singletons. This clonotype was sampled from a man between 18 and 29 years old who had mild COVID-19 (a few samples of this study predate the infection). Cell type and time point are not known. The V and J genes are TRBV7-4 and TRBJ1-1; TRBD1 matches at 9 bases. Sequencing used PBMCs or a T cell subset sorted from them (not recorded which). The CDR3 region is CASSGRDRVLSTEAFF. CDR3 nucleotide sequence: TGTGCCAGCAGCGGCCGGGACAGGGTCTTAAGCACTGAAGCTTTCTTT.